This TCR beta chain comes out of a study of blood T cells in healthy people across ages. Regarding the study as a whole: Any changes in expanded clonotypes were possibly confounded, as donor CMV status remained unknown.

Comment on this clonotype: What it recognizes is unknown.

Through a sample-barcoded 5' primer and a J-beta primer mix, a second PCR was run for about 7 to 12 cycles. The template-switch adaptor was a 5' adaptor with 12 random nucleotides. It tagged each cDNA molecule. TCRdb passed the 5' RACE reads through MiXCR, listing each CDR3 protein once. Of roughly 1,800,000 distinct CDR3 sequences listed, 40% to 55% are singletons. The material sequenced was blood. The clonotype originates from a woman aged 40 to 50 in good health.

The CDR3 sequence: CASSSLQGGSYNEQFF. In nucleotides, the CDR3 is TGTGCCAGCAGCTCACTACAGGGGGGCTCCTACAATGAGCAGTTCTTC. The chain joins TRBV7-8 to TRBJ2-1; the match to TRBD1 covers 8 bases. J lost 0 bases, V lost 4 bases, and 5 bases had no gene match. Germline assignment: CDR1 SGHVS and CDR2 FQNEAQ. CDR3 length equals 16 residues.